A selection of T cell receptor beta chains follows, all from one sample in a study of monozygotic twins with inflammatory bowel disease. TCRdb reprocessed the 5' RACE reads, with one entry per CDR3 protein and no DNA. The sample data list over 120,000 distinct CDR3 sequences. The sequenced sample consisted of blood. The receptor set was obtained from a human donor with ulcerative colitis or Crohn's disease, or a healthy co-twin of an affected twin (not recorded which). CDR3s include the opening cysteine and the closing phenylalanine or tryptophan.

j_gene: TRBJ2-7
v_gene: TRBV29-1
CDR3aa: CSVGTGASYEQYF

j_gene: TRBJ2-3
v_gene: TRBV12-3/TRBV12-4
CDR3aa: CASSRASLAQYF

j_gene: TRBJ2-5
v_gene: TRBV5-1
CDR3aa: CASSPRTGQETQYF

j_gene: TRBJ2-7
v_gene: TRBV12-3/TRBV12-4
CDR3aa: CASSPSVTAYEQYF

j_gene: TRBJ2-7
v_gene: TRBV7-2
CDR3aa: CASSRSQGPGEQYF

j_gene: TRBJ1-3
v_gene: TRBV18
CDR3aa: CASSPGTSSGNTIYF

j_gene: TRBJ2-5
v_gene: TRBV20-1
CDR3aa: CSARRRSGEETQYF

j_gene: TRBJ1-4
v_gene: TRBV4-1
CDR3aa: CASSRQGLGEKLFF

j_gene: TRBJ1-2
v_gene: TRBV19
CDR3aa: CASTSQGAASYGYTF

j_gene: TRBJ2-7
v_gene: TRBV5-1
CDR3aa: CASSLEDRYEQYF

j_gene: TRBJ2-1
v_gene: TRBV5-1
CDR3aa: CASSLGVAAILSSYNEQFF

j_gene: TRBJ1-6
v_gene: TRBV5-1
CDR3aa: CASSLVRQGGSPLHF

j_gene: TRBJ2-1
v_gene: TRBV29-1
CDR3aa: CSVRQGGQVDEQFF

j_gene: TRBJ1-5
v_gene: TRBV20-1
CDR3aa: CSARALEESYSNQPQHF

j_gene: TRBJ2-1
v_gene: TRBV12-3/TRBV12-4
CDR3aa: CASSLRDRQFF

j_gene: TRBJ2-2
v_gene: TRBV7-2
CDR3aa: CASSLGQRFANTGELFF

j_gene: TRBJ2-7
v_gene: TRBV21-1
CDR3aa: CASSKALFRDEQYF

j_gene: TRBJ2-2
v_gene: TRBV29-1
CDR3aa: CSADTDRNTGELFF